The clone carrying this TCR beta chain turned up a few times. The antigen is undetermined. The sample belongs to a study of T-cell reconstitution after alpha-beta-depleted transplantation in children. Study-wide results and caveats: T-cell numbers and diversity one year post-transplant derived largely from freshly generated T cells. Roughly two months post-transplant, alpha-beta T cells reportedly originated from several hundred graft clones that had expanded. It was surviving recipient T cells and thymic progenitors that gave some patients high TCRbeta diversity at day 60.

The TCRbeta library incorporated unique molecular identifiers. TCRdb re-called the PCR reads through MiXCR, storing one row per CDR3 protein. The sample lists about 590,000 distinct CDR3 sequences; 13% were seen once. Trimming shortened V by 1 base and J by 3 bases, and 7 bases separated the two germline ends. CDR1 MNHEY and CDR2 SMNVEV come from the germline V gene (reference sequence). There are 13 residues in the CDR3. This chain connects TRBV27 to TRBJ2-7, with D unclear. The material was PBMCs, mostly from graft donor cells, obtained 360 days after TCRalphabeta/CD19-depleted stem cell transplant. This receptor was identified in a male patient under 18 who had a stem cell transplant for acute myeloid leukemia, so the T cells may come from the graft donor. The CDR3 nucleotides read TGTGCCAGCAGTTTATATCCCCTCTACGAGCAGTACTTC. Residues: CASSLYPLYEQYF.